This record concerns one T cell receptor (beta chain) sequence. Its antigen is currently unknown. Total RNA extraction produced at least 5.5 micrograms (per sample) for the study. From germline, CDR1 is MNHNS and CDR2 SASEGT. Trimming pared 6 bases from V and 1 base from J, leaving 13 bases between. CDR3 length: 14 residues. The data were obtained in a study of blood T cells in healthy people across ages. Findings and limits, study-wide: Roughly linear age-related decline in beta diversity appeared, significant by age around 40. Donor CMV status was unknown, possibly confounding expanded clonotype changes.

A second roughly 7 to 11 cycle PCR used barcoded and J-beta primers. CDR3-containing paired-end reads numbering at least 3 million came from each sample. TCRdb recomputed calls from the 5' RACE reads with MiXCR, one row per CDR3 protein. The sample gives roughly 1.6 million distinct CDR3 sequences, around 35% of which show up once; 10% to 12% is in the top ten. The sequence came from a woman aged 30 to 39 in good health. V gene TRBV6-1 combines with J gene TRBJ2-7, with D perhaps TRBD1 (6 bases). Sequenced input: blood. The chain's CDR3 is CASRPRGQSYEQYF. CDR3 DNA sequence: TGTGCCAGCAGGCCGCGAGGACAGTCCTACGAGCAGTACTTC.